This TCR beta chain stems from a study of blood T cell repertoires in COVID-19. The germline V gene encodes CDR1 LGHDT and CDR2 YNNKEL (reference sequence). The CDR3 spans 15 residues. With V trimmed by 4 bases and J by 4 bases, 2 bases remained unmatched. TCRdb's table, derived via immunoSEQ multiplex PCR, lists solely in-frame clones and lacks some. The sample consists of approximately 360,000 clones, more than 75% of them appearing once. This receptor was identified in a man aged 35-49 years in a cohort exposed to, infected with or recovered from COVID-19 (not recorded which). V and J are TRBV3-1 (or the pseudogene TRBV3-2) and TRBJ2-1; 12 bases map to TRBD2. Sequencing was done on a sample of PBMCs or T cells enriched from blood (not recorded which). Here the CDR3 reads CASSRLAGEYNEQFF. As DNA, the CDR3 is TGTGCCAGCAGCCGACTAGCGGGGGAGTACAATGAGCAGTTCTTC.